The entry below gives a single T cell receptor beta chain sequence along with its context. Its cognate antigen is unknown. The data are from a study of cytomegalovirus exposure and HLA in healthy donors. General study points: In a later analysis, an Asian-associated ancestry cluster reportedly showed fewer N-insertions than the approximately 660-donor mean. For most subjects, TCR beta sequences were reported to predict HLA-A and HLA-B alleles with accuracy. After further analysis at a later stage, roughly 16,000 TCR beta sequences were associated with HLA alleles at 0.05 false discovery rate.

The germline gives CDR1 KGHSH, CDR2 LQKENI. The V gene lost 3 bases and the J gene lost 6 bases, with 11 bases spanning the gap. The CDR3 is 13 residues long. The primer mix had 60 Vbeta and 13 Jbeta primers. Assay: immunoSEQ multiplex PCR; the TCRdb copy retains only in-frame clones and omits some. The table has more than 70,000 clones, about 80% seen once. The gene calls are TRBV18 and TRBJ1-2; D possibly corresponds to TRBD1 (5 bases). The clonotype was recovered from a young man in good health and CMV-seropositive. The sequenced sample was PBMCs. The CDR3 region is CASSPAGHDGYTF. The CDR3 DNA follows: TGTGCCAGCTCACCGGCAGGGCACGATGGCTACACCTTC.